This TCR beta chain was obtained from a study of blood T cell repertoires in COVID-19. Study as a whole: Samples representing acute and convalescent COVID-19 were sourced from the United States, Italy and Spain.

TCRdb keeps only in-frame clones here, not all; method: immunoSEQ multiplex PCR. This repertoire shows roughly 370,000 clones, just under 90% found once; its top ten account for roughly 9.4%. This clone has a handful of counts. Source material: PBMCs or T cells enriched from blood (not recorded which). The clonotype was recovered from a woman in her forties or fifties who had recovered from COVID-19.

The CDR3 DNA is TGTGCCAGCAGCCCCGGAGTGAACACTGAAGCTTTCTTT. Residues: CASSPGVNTEAFF. The rearrangement joins TRBV14 to TRBJ1-1; no firm D call. V lost 4 bases, J lost 0 bases, and 6 bases lay in between. Germline V lookup: CDR1 SGHDN, CDR2 FVKESK. The CDR3 totals 13 residues. The entire variable domain, with the rest obtained from reference TRBV14 and TRBJ1-1, is as follows: EAGVTQFPSHSVIEKGQTVTLRCDPISGHDNLYWYRRVMGKEIKFLLHFVKESKQDESGMPNNRFLAERTGGTYSTLKVQPAELEDSGVYFCASSPGVNTEAFFGQGTRLTVV.